Listed here are 24 T cell receptor beta chains from one sample, sequenced in a study of T cell responses to AZD1222 COVID-19 vaccine. Assay used: immunoSEQ multiplex PCR; TCRdb lists only in-frame clones, some missing. The repertoire holds approximately 60,000 clones, with 75% to 90% as singletons. The input for sequencing was peripheral blood, taken on day 0 of MenACWY control vaccination. The source of these receptors is an adult in good health.

The chain recombines TRBV27 with TRBJ1-1; 7 bases match TRBD1. The V gene's germline CDR1 is MNHEY and CDR2 SMNVEV (reference sequence). Unmatched junction bases numbered 16, after V lost 6 bases and J lost 3 bases. This CDR3 is 17 amino acids long. The CDR3 protein is CASSSRVTGVLDTEAFF. CDR3 bases: TGTGCCAGCAGCTCAAGGGTCACAGGGGTTTTGGACACTGAAGCTTTCTTT.

Worth noting for this clone: Compared with germline, one end of the junction differs, possibly owing to a read error. The V gene is TRBV5-6, the J gene TRBJ1-4; 7 bases map to TRBD1. The CDR3 covers 13 residues. Germline CDR1 and CDR2: SGHDT and YYEEEE. The CDR3 reads CASRLGSGGRLFF. CDR3 in DNA: TGTGCCAGCAGATTGGGGTCAGGGGGGAGACTGTTTTTT. Combining the CDR3 with reference TRBV5-6 and TRBJ1-4 gives the whole variable domain DAGVTQSPTHLIKTRGQQVTLRCSPKSGHDTVSWYQQALGQGPQFIFQYYEEEERQRGNFPDRFSGHQFPNYSSELNVNALLLGDSALYLCASRLGSGGRLFFGSGTQLSVL.

The rearrangement joins TRBV7-2 to TRBJ2-3, with 9 bases lining up with TRBD2. Germline V gene sequence: CDR1 SGHTA, CDR2 FQGNSA. This CDR3 comprises 14 residues. V lost 5 bases and J lost 7; bases outside the gene matches: 7. CDR3 coding DNA: TGTGCCAGCAGCCTTAGCGGGAGCATAAATACGCAGTATTTT. It encodes CASSLSGSINTQYF. Supplemented by reference TRBV7-2 and TRBJ2-3, the full variable domain reads GAGVSQSPSNKVTEKGKDVELRCDPISGHTALYWYRQSLGQGLEFLIYFQGNSAPDKSGLPSDRFSAERTGGSVSTLTIQRTQQEDSAVYLCASSLSGSINTQYFGPGTRLTVL.

The gene calls are TRBV6-5 and TRBJ1-1; tentatively, D is TRBD1 (5 bases). Trimming removed 6 bases at V and 0 bases at J, with 11 bases between. The CDR3 extends over 14 amino acids. The germline V gene encodes CDR1 MNHEY and CDR2 SVGAGI. The CDR3 DNA follows: TGTGCCAGCAGCCGGGGGGTTATGAACACTGAAGCTTTCTTT. This gives the protein CASSRGVMNTEAFF.

The chain links TRBV19 to TRBJ2-7, with 7 bases aligning to TRBD2. V gave up 7 bases and J gave up 0 bases; unmatched junction bases: 9. CDR1 is LNHDA and CDR2 is SQIVND in the germline V gene (reference sequence). CDR3 length: 15 residues. The CDR3 region is CASKASGRSSYEQYF. DNA for the CDR3: TGTGCCAGTAAGGCTAGCGGAAGAAGCTCCTACGAGCAGTACTTC.

The chain is built from TRBV18 and TRBJ1-3, with 7 bases that match TRBD1. V lost 4 bases, J lost 0 bases, and 6 bases stayed unmatched. CDR1 and CDR2 from the germline V gene are KGHSH and LQKENI. The CDR3 runs to 16 residues. CDR3 DNA sequence: TGTGCCAGCTCACGCGGGACAGCTGACTCTGGAAACACCATATATTTT. Translating it yields CASSRGTADSGNTIYF.

The chain uses TRBV5-1 and TRBJ2-7, with a tentative D call TRBD1 (6 bases). The CDR3 totals 15 residues. Germline V gene data show CDR1 as SGHRS and CDR2 as YFSETQ. V lost 4 bases, J lost 0 bases, and 14 bases lay in between. In DNA, the CDR3 is TGCGCCAGCAGCGCCACGGGACATAGCTCCTACGAGCAGTACTTC. Translated, it gives CASSATGHSSYEQYF. The variable domain in full, with the rest retrieved from reference TRBV5-1 and TRBJ2-7, is KAGVTQTPRYLIKTRGQQVTLSCSPISGHRSVSWYQQTPGQGLQFLFEYFSETQRNKGNFPGRFSGRQFSNSRSEMNVSTLELGDSALYLCASSATGHSSYEQYFGPGTRLTVT.

The chain couples TRBV4-2 to TRBJ2-7, with 8 nucleotides matching TRBD1. CDR1 and CDR2 (germline): LGHNA, YNFKEQ. J was trimmed by 5 bases and V by 4 bases; bases with no gene match: 7. The CDR3 has 14 residues. The CDR3 region has the DNA TGTGCCAGCAGCCCGCAGACAGGGGACCACGAGCAGTACTTC. Translation: CASSPQTGDHEQYF.

The chain joins TRBV5-6 to TRBJ1-2, with TRBD1 identical over 8 bases. The V gene end was trimmed by 2 bases and the J gene end by 4 bases; junction bases not matched to a gene: 4. CDR3 length: 14 amino acids. Germline assignment: CDR1 SGHDT and CDR2 YYEEEE. The CDR3 loop is CASSFDRGGYGYTF. The CDR3 region has the DNA TGTGCCAGCAGCTTTGACAGGGGAGGCTATGGCTACACCTTC.

Only a few counts were recorded for this clone. This chain connects TRBV25-1 to TRBJ1-6; the match to TRBD1 covers 7 bases. J was trimmed by 9 bases and V by 1 base; bases with no gene match: 6. This CDR3 is built from 15 residues. Germline V gives CDR1 MGHDK, CDR2 SYGVNS. CDR3 amino acids: CASSESGRGSSPLHF. As DNA, the CDR3 is TGTGCCAGCAGTGAATCGGGCAGGGGGAGTTCACCCCTCCACTTT.

V usage is TRBV7-2 and J usage is TRBJ2-5, with 8 bases matching TRBD2. The CDR3 has 16 residues. J lost 2 bases, V lost 5 bases, and 10 bases had no gene match. Germline V CDR1 and CDR2: SGHTA, FQGNSA. DNA of the CDR3: TGTGCCAGCAGCGAAGGTCCGGGACTAGATCAAGAGACCCAGTACTTC. It encodes CASSEGPGLDQETQYF.

The J gene is TRBJ2-5, the V gene TRBV30, with TRBD1 identical over 8 bases. Germline loops: CDR1 GTSNPN, CDR2 SVGIG (reference sequence). The CDR3 runs 15 residues. V trimming: 3 bases; J trimming: 2 bases; junction bases outside the gene matches: 8. The CDR3 DNA sequence: TGTGCCTGGAGCACCGGACAGGGCCTTCAAGAGACCCAGTACTTC. It specifies CAWSTGQGLQETQYF.

The J gene is TRBJ2-3, the V gene TRBV6-4; 8 bases are a match to TRBD2. The germline V gene has CDR1 MRHNA and CDR2 SNTAGT. Losses at the gene ends were 6 bases for V and 0 bases for J; bases not matched to a gene: 5. The length of the CDR3 is 15 residues. This chain's CDR3 is CASSLIAGSTDTQYF. DNA of the CDR3: TGTGCCAGCAGCCTTATAGCGGGGAGCACAGATACGCAGTATTTT.

V gene TRBV27 combines with J gene TRBJ1-5; D may be TRBD1 (5 bases). V lost 0 bases and J 5 bases, leaving 11 bases between the germline ends. The length of the CDR3 is 15 residues. Germline CDR1 MNHEY, CDR2 SMNVEV (reference sequence). The CDR3 DNA reads TGTGCCAGCAGTTTATCTTGGGGGAGGGATCAGCCCCAGCATTTT. Its translation is CASSLSWGRDQPQHF.

This clone is a singleton in its sample. This sequence joins TRBV18 and TRBJ2-7; no reliable D call. V was shortened by 3 bases and J by 2 bases, with 17 bases between the two germline ends. The CDR3 has 16 amino acids. The germline V gene has CDR1 KGHSH and CDR2 LQKENI. DNA of the CDR3: TGTGCCAGCTCACCCCCGGGCTTAACCACCGCCTACGAGCAGTACTTC. Encoded protein: CASSPPGLTTAYEQYF.

This sequence joins TRBV7-3 and TRBJ1-2; TRBD1 might be the D (6 bases). The CDR3 has 14 residues. Germline values: CDR1 SGHTA, CDR2 FQGTGA. The germline V and J ends were trimmed by 0 bases and 4 bases, with 9 bases remaining between them. The CDR3 is CASSLTGGGYGYTF. CDR3 in DNA: TGTGCCAGCAGCTTAACGGGGGGCGGCTATGGCTACACCTTC.

The chain has TRBV14 and TRBJ1-3; no clear D. The ends were cut back, 4 bases at V and 0 bases at J, with 4 bases in the middle. The CDR3 sequence is 13 residues long. CDR1 and CDR2 (germline): SGHDN, FVKESK. This CDR3 reads CASSLFSGNTIYF. CDR3 sequence (DNA): TGTGCCAGCAGCCTATTCTCTGGAAACACCATATATTTT. The full variable domain, with the rest looked up from reference TRBV14 and TRBJ1-3, is EAGVTQFPSHSVIEKGQTVTLRCDPISGHDNLYWYRRVMGKEIKFLLHFVKESKQDESGMPNNRFLAERTGGTYSTLKVQPAELEDSGVYFCASSLFSGNTIYFGEGSWLTVV.

In nucleotides, the CDR3 is TGTGCCAGCAGCTCACAGGGGCCTCTCGGTGGCTACACCTTC. Its protein is CASSSQGPLGGYTF. The rearrangement joins TRBV7-2 to TRBJ1-2, with 7 positions matching TRBD1. The germline gives CDR1 SGHTA, CDR2 FQGNSA. The CDR3 spans 14 residues. V lost 4 bases, J lost 7 bases, and 9 bases stayed unmatched.

V is TRBV28 and J is TRBJ2-2; D unresolved. V lost 11 bases and J 4 bases, leaving 14 bases between the germline ends. The CDR3 has 13 amino acids. The germline V gene has CDR1 MDHEN and CDR2 SYDVKM. The CDR3 DNA reads as TGTGCCGGGAAGACTTTCCCCACCGGGGAGCTGTTTTTT. Its protein is CAGKTFPTGELFF.

This clone appeared a single time. V gene TRBV3-1 (or the pseudogene TRBV3-2) combines with J gene TRBJ2-2; tentatively, D is TRBD1 or TRBD2 (5 bases each). The germline V gene has CDR1 LGHDT and CDR2 YNNKEL (reference sequence). The CDR3 runs to 17 residues. Trimming took off 0 bases at V and 3 bases at J, with 14 bases between the two ends. The CDR3: CASSQDRLGRDTGELFF. The CDR3 DNA sequence: TGTGCCAGCAGCCAAGATCGATTGGGACGGGACACCGGGGAGCTGTTTTTT.

The rearrangement links TRBV7-9 to TRBJ2-2; D may be TRBD1 (6 bases). Germline lookup yields CDR1 SEHNR and CDR2 FQNEAQ (reference sequence). The length of the CDR3 is 15 residues. V shed 5 bases and J shed 0 bases, with 10 bases lying between them. The chain's CDR3 is CASSKDSPNTGELFF. CDR3 nucleotide sequence: TGTGCCAGCAGCAAGGACAGTCCGAACACCGGGGAGCTGTTTTTT.

CDR3 nucleotides: TGCAGCGTCGCCACAGGGGAACGGGAGACCCAGTACTTC. It translates to CSVATGERETQYF. The rearrangement uses TRBV29-1 and TRBJ2-5, with 7 bases matching TRBD1. V dropped 6 bases and J dropped 5; count of bases not matched to a gene: 9. The CDR3 has 13 residues. The germline V gene has CDR1 SQVTM and CDR2 ANQGSEA.

The chain links TRBV28 to TRBJ1-5, with D possibly being TRBD1 (5 bases). The CDR3 consists of 14 residues. The V and J ends lost 6 bases and 7 bases respectively, with 16 bases between them. Germline CDR1 and CDR2: MDHEN and SYDVKM. Here the CDR3 reads CASSPRRGIQPQHF. The DNA for the CDR3 is TGTGCCAGCAGCCCGAGAAGGGGCATCCAGCCCCAGCATTTT.

The sample holds one count of this clone. The chain combines TRBV6-5 with TRBJ2-3; no reliable D call. The V end lost 9 bases, the J end lost 3 bases, and 13 bases lay between the germline ends. This CDR3 spans 13 amino acids. Germline V gene sequence: CDR1 MNHEY, CDR2 SVGAGI. In DNA form, the CDR3 reads TGTGCCAGTACAGCTCTTCGGACAGATACGCAGTATTTT. It encodes CASTALRTDTQYF.